Sequencing of this TCR beta chain was carried out in a study of T cells in Graves' hyperthyroidism and ophthalmopathy. Study observations and caveats: Most thyroid clonotypes with frequency above 0.001 were detected in blood.

Trimming removed 5 bases from V and 4 bases from J, with 9 bases in between. The CDR3 length is 12 residues. Germline lookup yields CDR1 SNHLY and CDR2 FYNNEI. In the case of this clonotype: What it recognizes is unknown.

Amplification of TCR beta CDR3 regions was performed using RNA transcripts as template. Primed by the HTBI set, a first-round RT-PCR was run on the TCR CDR3. TCRdb ran MiXCR on the multiplex PCR reads and lists one entry per CDR3 protein. The sample includes 450,000 to 500,000 distinct CDR3 sequences, less than 25% of them seen just once. The sample consisted of blood. The V gene is TRBV2, the J gene TRBJ2-7; D not resolved. This clonotype was sampled from a woman aged 70-85 years with Graves' ophthalmopathy. DNA of the CDR3: TGTGCCAGCAGTAGAGACGGGTACGAGCAGTACTTC. Translation gives CASSRDGYEQYF.